This note documents a single T cell receptor (beta chain) sequence. As yet, its antigen is unknown. The sample is drawn from a study of blood T cells in healthy people across ages. General study findings and limits: Long-lived and aged donors differed, with more naive CD4+ cells and higher diversity in the long-lived.

The V end was cut by 3 bases, the J end by 8 bases, with 15 bases between. The length of the CDR3 is 13 residues. Germline loops: CDR1 DFQATT, CDR2 SNEGSKA (reference sequence). A sample-barcoded 5' primer and a J-beta primer mix were used in a second PCR of about 6 to 11 cycles. TCRdb reprocessed the 5' RACE reads via MiXCR and lists one record per CDR3 protein. The sample lists over 500,000 distinct CDR3 sequences, roughly half occurring once. Sequenced material: blood. The sequence was collected from a woman older than 75 in good health. The rearrangement links TRBV20-1 to TRBJ2-3; tentatively, D is TRBD1 (6 bases). The CDR3 nucleotides are TGCAGTGCTAGCGCCAACCTAGGGGGTACGCAGTATTTT. Protein product: CSASANLGGTQYF.